Given below is one T cell receptor beta chain in context. This clonotype appeared a few times. No cognate antigen has been identified for it. A much larger clone is a single base away; this may be a read error. This specimen belongs to a study of breast tumors, draining lymph nodes, adjacent tissues (dated by TCRdb to about 2016). Regarding the research as a whole: Breast cancer patients provided tumor, adjacent nontumor tissue and axillary lymph nodes, and the study compared the TCR beta repertoires across these three sources. The study was designed to assess the relationships and possible T-cell exchange between tumor, surrounding tissue and draining lymph node repertoires in human breast cancer. The paper's findings and limits, for the study overall: The similarity between tumor and nontumor tissue repertoires was significantly greater in luminal-like breast cancer than in basal-like breast cancer. The study presented the conclusion that tumor T cells originate in lymph nodes as consistent with a hypothesis, not as something directly demonstrated. Tumor T-cell repertoires showed less diversity than lymph node repertoires and more diversity than nontumor tissue repertoires, and tumor T-cell repertoires showed preferential V and J gene usage. A scenario in which most tumor T cells derive from the lymph node and then expand within tumor tissue was judged to be consistent with the data.

The axillary draining lymph nodes of breast cancer patients were the source of the lymph node samples. Sequencing was performed on an Illumina HiSeq 2000. TCR beta chain libraries were generated through multiplex PCR amplification. The amplified TCR beta chain products were analyzed by high-throughput sequencing. The public sequencing data were trimmed at Q25 with fastp and processed into clonotypes with MiXCR by TCRdb, which kept only in-frame beta chains. Rows are unified per CDR3 protein, each entry keeping the most common DNA and genes. The sample includes fewer than 200,000 distinct CDR3 sequences, with around a third observed a single time. Roughly 4.3% of the sample is taken by the ten largest. Based on the germline V gene, the CDR1 and CDR2 sequences are SGHAT and FQNNGV. The CDR3 starts with the cysteine, ends with the phenylalanine, and has 13 residues. Only the CDR3 part of the read is kept: 39 bases, read in frame from the first base. The junction carries 14 bases between V and J, which are trimmed by 5 bases and 7 bases respectively.

The sequence was obtained from a female donor with breast cancer. Some clones in this sample may be carry-over from other donors' samples. In this chain, TRBV11-2 is recombined with TRBJ2-5; the D gene remains uncertain. Sequenced material: axillary lymph node tissue. In nucleotides, the sequence is TGTGCCAGCAGCCAGTACCTAGAGGCGACCCAGTACTTC. Translated, it reads CASSQYLEATQYF.